Detailed here is one T cell receptor beta chain. Its antigen is still unknown. These data belong to a study of cytomegalovirus exposure and HLA in healthy donors. Notes on the study in general: In a later analysis, CMV-associated beta chains were mostly HLA-associated, it appeared. Rates of TCR association differed by HLA locus in a later analysis, with DRB1 highest and HLA-C lowest. Cytomegalovirus-associated TCR beta chains were listed, numbering more than 150.

V was pared by 8 bases and J by 0 bases, with 21 bases between. This CDR3 spans 17 amino acids. Germline CDR1 SNHLY, CDR2 FYNNEI. PCR amplification relied on 60 Vbeta primers (plus 13 Jbeta primers). The assay was immunoSEQ multiplex PCR, and TCRdb's table has in-frame clones only and misses some. The sample shows fewer than 200,000 clones, roughly 80% of them seen only once. The clonotype was recovered from a woman aged 18 to 35 in good health and CMV-seronegative. This chain links TRBV2 with TRBJ2-3; tentative D call: TRBD1 (6 bases). Material for sequencing was PBMCs. CDR3 sequence (DNA): TGTGCCAGCCCACGAAGGGGCAGGGGACGGAGCACAGATACGCAGTATTTT. Its protein is CASPRRGRGRSTDTQYF.